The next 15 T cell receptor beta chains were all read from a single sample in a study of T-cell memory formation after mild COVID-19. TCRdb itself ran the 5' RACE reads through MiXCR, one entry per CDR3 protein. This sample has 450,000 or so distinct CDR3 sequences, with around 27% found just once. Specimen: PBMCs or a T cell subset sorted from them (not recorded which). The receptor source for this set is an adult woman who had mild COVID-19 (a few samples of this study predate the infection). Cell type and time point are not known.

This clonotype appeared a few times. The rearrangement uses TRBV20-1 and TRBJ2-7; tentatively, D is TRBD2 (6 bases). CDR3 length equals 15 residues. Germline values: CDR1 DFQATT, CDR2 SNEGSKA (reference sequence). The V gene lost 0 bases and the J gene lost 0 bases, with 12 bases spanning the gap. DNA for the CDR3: TGCAGTGCTAGAGATGCTAGCGCCCACTCCTACGAGCAGTACTTC. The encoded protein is CSARDASAHSYEQYF.

The CDR3: CSASLAGNTDTQYF. CDR3 nucleotide sequence: TGCAGTGCCTCACTAGCGGGGAACACAGATACGCAGTATTTT. The chain joins TRBV20-1 to TRBJ2-3, with 10 positions matching TRBD2. The CDR3 totals 14 residues. Germline assignment: CDR1 DFQATT and CDR2 SNEGSKA (reference sequence). J lost 2 bases, V lost 6 bases, and 5 bases had no gene match.

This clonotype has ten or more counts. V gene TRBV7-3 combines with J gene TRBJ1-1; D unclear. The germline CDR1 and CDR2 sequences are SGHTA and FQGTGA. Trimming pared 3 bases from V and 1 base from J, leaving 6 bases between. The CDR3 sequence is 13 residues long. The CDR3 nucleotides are TGTGCCAGCAGCTTCGCAGAGAACACTGAAGCTTTCTTT. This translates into CASSFAENTEAFF.

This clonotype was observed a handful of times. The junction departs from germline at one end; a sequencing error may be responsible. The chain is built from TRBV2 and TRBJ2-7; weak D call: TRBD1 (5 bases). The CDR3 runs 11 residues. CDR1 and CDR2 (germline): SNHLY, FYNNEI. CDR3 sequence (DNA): TGTGCCAGCAGTGTTTGGGCAGGGTTGGACTTC. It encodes CASSVWAGLDF.

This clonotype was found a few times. The CDR3 loop is CATSAPTVSTGELFF. The CDR3 nucleotides are TGTGCCACCAGCGCCCCGACAGTTTCAACCGGGGAGCTGTTTTTT. J is TRBJ2-2 and V is TRBV15; a weak D match, TRBD1 (5 bases). Trimming removed 5 bases at V and 5 bases at J, with 15 bases between. Germline V gene lookup returns CDR1 LNHNV and CDR2 YYDKDF (reference sequence). The length of the CDR3 is 15 residues.

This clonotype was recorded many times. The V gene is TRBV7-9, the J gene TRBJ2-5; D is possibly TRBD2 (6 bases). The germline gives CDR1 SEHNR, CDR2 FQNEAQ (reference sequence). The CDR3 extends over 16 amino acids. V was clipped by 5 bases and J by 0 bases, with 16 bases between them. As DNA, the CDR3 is TGTGCCAGCAGCCTTAGCGGTACCCGGTACCAAGAGACCCAGTACTTC. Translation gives CASSLSGTRYQETQYF.

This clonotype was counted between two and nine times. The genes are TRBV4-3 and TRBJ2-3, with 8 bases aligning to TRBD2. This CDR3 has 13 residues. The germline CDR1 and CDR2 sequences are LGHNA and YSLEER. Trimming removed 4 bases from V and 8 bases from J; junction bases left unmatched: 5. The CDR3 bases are TGCGCCAGCAGCCCCGGGACTAGGAGTACGCAGTATTTT. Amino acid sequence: CASSPGTRSTQYF.

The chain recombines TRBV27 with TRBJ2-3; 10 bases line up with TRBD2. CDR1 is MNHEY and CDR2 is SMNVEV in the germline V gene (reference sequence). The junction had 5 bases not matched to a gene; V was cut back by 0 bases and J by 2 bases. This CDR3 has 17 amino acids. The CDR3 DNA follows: TGTGCCAGCAGTTTATCGTTACTAGCGGGGATCACAGATACGCAGTATTTT. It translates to CASSLSLLAGITDTQYF.

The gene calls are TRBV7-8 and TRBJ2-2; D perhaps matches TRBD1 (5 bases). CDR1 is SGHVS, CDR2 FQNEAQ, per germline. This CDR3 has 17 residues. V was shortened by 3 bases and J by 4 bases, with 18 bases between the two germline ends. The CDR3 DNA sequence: TGTGCCAGCAGCTTTTTTCTTCGGCAGGGTAGCACCGGGGAGCTGTTTTTT. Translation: CASSFFLRQGSTGELFF.

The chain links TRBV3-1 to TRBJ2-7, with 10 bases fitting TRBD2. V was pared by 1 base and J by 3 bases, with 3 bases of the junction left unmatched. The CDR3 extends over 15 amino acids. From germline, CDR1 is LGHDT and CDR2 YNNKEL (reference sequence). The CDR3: CASSQGVAGGYEQYF. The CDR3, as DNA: TGTGCCAGCAGCCAAGGGGTAGCGGGGGGCTACGAGCAGTACTTC.

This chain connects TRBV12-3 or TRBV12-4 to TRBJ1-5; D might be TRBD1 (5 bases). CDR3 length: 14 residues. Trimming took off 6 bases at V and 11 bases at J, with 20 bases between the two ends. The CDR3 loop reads CASSLGANAQTQHF. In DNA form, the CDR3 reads TGTGCCAGCAGCCTCGGGGCTAATGCACAAACCCAGCATTTT.

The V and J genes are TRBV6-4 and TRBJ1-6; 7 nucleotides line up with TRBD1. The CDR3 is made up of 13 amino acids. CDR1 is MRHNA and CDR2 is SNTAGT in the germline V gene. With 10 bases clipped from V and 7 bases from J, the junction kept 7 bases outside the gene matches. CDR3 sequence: CATSGTENSPLHF. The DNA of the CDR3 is TGTGCCACCTCCGGGACAGAGAATTCACCCCTCCACTTT.

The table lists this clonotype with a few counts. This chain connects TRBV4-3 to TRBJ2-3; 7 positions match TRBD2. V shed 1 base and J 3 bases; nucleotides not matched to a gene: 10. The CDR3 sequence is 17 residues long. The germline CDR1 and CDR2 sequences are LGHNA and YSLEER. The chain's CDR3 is CASSQVGAGRVTDTQYF. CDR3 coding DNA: TGCGCCAGCAGCCAAGTAGGAGCGGGGAGGGTTACAGATACGCAGTATTTT.

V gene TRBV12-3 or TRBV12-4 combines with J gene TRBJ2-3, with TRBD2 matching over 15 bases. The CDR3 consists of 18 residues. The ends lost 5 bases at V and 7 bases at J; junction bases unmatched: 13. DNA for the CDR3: TGTGCCAGCAGTCCGGAAGGGACTAGCGGGGGGTATCATTATACGCAGTATTTT. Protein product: CASSPEGTSGGYHYTQYF.

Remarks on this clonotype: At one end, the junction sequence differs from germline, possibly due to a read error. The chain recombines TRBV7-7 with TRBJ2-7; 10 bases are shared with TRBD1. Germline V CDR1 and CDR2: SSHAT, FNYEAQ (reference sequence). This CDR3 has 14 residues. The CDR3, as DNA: TGTGCTAGCAGCTTACAGGACAGGGGGAGCGAGCAGTACTTC. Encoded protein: CASSLQDRGSEQYF.